The clone carrying this TCR beta chain was seen a handful of times. Its antigen is not known. Template switching added a universal primer site; cDNA carried unique molecular identifiers. TCRdb ran MiXCR on the 5' RACE reads and lists one entry per CDR3 protein. The sample consists of around 1.7 million distinct CDR3 sequences, more than 30% of them appearing once. This entry is derived from a study of identical twins. Regarding the study as a whole: Abundant beta clonotypes from cord blood had fewer insertions, unlike memory repertoires, which showed none. When twins shared out-of-frame alpha sequences, those sequences had excess low generation probability.

Healthy Caucasians were all of the donors. CDR1 is SGHTA, CDR2 FQGNSA, per germline. This CDR3 has 14 amino acids. The V end lost 2 bases, the J end lost 4 bases, and 10 bases lay between the germline ends. This receptor was identified in a newborn girl in good health. Specimen: cord blood. The chain has TRBV7-2 and TRBJ2-3; D is ambiguous. CDR3 DNA sequence: TGTGCCAGCAGCTTACGTTCCCTCGCAGATACGCAGTATTTT. Protein product: CASSLRSLADTQYF.